This T cell receptor (beta chain) was sequenced for a study of PD-1 blockade in classical Hodgkin lymphoma. Study conclusions and caveats: No one has yet defined what causes the repertoire differences, which may be disease activity or prior therapy. Exclusion covered patients beginning nivolumab under 1 year post-ASCT.

Time point defined: cycle 4 day 1 (C4D1), after more than five weeks of nivolumab. Brentuximab vedotin exposure varied among the patients, all of whom had relapsed after autologous stem cell transplantation. In its sample, this clone was seen once. Its antigen is still unknown. Libraries were prepared by immunoSEQ multiplex PCR; TCRdb keeps only in-frame clonotypes and omits some of them. The table includes around 50,000 clones, around 87% detected once. This specimen consisted of peripheral blood mononuclear cells (PBMCs), obtained before the fourth cycle of nivolumab. This sequence originates from a human donor with classical Hodgkin lymphoma.

The CDR3: CASSVVGAGAYEQYF. The CDR3, as DNA: TGTGCCAGCAGCGTAGTTGGAGCGGGAGCCTACGAGCAGTACTTC. The chain uses TRBV9 and TRBJ2-7; TRBD2 matches 8 bases. This CDR3 contains 15 residues. Germline trimming cut 0 bases from V and 2 bases from J; bases unmatched to any gene: 4. CDR1 SGDLS and CDR2 YYNGEE come from the germline V gene.